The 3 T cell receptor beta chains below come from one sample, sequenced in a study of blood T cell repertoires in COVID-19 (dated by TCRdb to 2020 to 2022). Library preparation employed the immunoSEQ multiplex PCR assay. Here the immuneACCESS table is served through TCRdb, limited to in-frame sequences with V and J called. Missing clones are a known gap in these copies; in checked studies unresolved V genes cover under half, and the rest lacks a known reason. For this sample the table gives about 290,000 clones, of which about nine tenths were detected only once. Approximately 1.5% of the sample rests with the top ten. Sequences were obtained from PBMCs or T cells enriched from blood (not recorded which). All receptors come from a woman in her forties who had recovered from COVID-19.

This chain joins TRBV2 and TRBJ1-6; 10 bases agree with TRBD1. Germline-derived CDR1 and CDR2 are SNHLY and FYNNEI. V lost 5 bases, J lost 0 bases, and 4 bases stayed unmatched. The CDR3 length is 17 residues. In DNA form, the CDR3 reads TGTGCCAGCAGTTTGGACAGGGGGAGCTCCTATAATTCACCCCTCCACTTT. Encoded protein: CASSLDRGSSYNSPLHF.

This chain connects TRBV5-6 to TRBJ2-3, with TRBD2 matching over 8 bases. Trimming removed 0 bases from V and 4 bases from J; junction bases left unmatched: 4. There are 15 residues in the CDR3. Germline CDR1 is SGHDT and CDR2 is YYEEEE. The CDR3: CASSLAGTRADTQYF. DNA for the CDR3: TGTGCCAGCAGCTTGGCCGGGACTAGGGCAGATACGCAGTATTTT.

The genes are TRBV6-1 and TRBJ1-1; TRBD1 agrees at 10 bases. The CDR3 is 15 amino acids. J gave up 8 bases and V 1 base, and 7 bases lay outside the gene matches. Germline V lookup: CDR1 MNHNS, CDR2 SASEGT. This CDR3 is CASSEGLGTGEEAFF. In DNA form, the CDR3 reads TGTGCCAGCAGTGAAGGACTTGGGACAGGGGAAGAAGCTTTCTTT.